The 8 T cell receptor beta chains presented below share a single source sample, sequenced in a study of cytomegalovirus exposure and HLA in healthy donors. With 60 Vbeta and 13 Jbeta primers, the PCR was carried out. Clones were sequenced by immunoSEQ multiplex PCR, and TCRdb holds only the in-frame ones, with some missing. The sample has roughly 160,000 clones, 70% to 90% seen once. Sequences were obtained from PBMCs. Every receptor here comes from a man aged 18-30 years in good health and CMV-seropositive.

The V call is TRBV9, the J call TRBJ2-1; weak D call: TRBD1 (6 bases). Germline CDR1 and CDR2: SGDLS and YYNGEE. V dropped 4 bases and J dropped 2 bases, with 13 bases sitting between them. The CDR3 has 15 amino acids. CDR3 amino acids: CASSPRTDAYNEQFF. CDR3 bases: TGTGCCAGCAGCCCACGGACAGACGCCTACAATGAGCAGTTCTTC.

This chain joins TRBV28 and TRBJ2-7; 9 nucleotides align to TRBD1. V gave up 5 bases and J gave up 5 bases; unmatched junction bases: 4. Germline CDR1 MDHEN, CDR2 SYDVKM. The CDR3 is made up of 13 amino acids. In nucleotides, the CDR3 is TGTGCCAGCAGTGGATGGACAGGGGACGAGCAGTACTTC. Residues: CASSGWTGDEQYF.

The chain carries TRBV5-1 and TRBJ2-1, with 7 bases identical to TRBD2. With 4 bases clipped from V and 1 base from J, the junction kept 5 bases outside the gene matches. The length of the CDR3 is 15 residues. Per germline, CDR1 SGHRS and CDR2 YFSETQ. The CDR3 is CASSALADSYNEQFF. CDR3 coding DNA: TGCGCCAGCAGCGCCCTAGCGGATTCCTACAATGAGCAGTTCTTC.

The gene calls are TRBV21-1 and TRBJ1-3; the DNA was not used to check the table's D call, TRBD1. TRBV21-1 is a pseudogene locus. The CDR3 runs 15 residues. CDR3 sequence reads: CASSVHRGIGNTIYF. Written as DNA, the CDR3 is TGTGCCAGCAGCGTCCACAGGGGGATTGGAAACACCATATATTTT.

The chain joins TRBV6-5 to TRBJ1-2; TRBD1 is a possible D gene (5 bases). Trimming pared 6 bases from V and 2 bases from J, leaving 16 bases between. CDR3 length: 15 amino acids. The germline V gene has CDR1 MNHEY and CDR2 SVGAGI. The CDR3 reads CASRDPTDWNYGYTF. The CDR3 bases are TGTGCCAGCAGGGACCCGACAGATTGGAACTATGGCTACACCTTC.

This clone was counted only a few times. The V gene is TRBV6-5, the J gene TRBJ1-5; a weak D match, TRBD1 (5 bases). There are 15 residues in the CDR3. Germline-derived CDR1 and CDR2 are MNHEY and SVGAGI. CDR3 residues: CARRGKGTSNQPQHF. The CDR3 region has the DNA TGTGCACGGAGGGGAAAAGGCACCAGCAATCAGCCCCAGCATTTT.

Remarks on this clone: One junction end does not reproduce the germline sequence, and a read error may be involved. The rearrangement uses TRBV7-6 and TRBJ2-5; D uncertain. Germline V lookup: CDR1 SGHVS, CDR2 FNYEAQ. The CDR3 is made up of 13 amino acids. DNA of the CDR3: TGTGCCAGCAGCCCTATCCGGCGAGAGGCCCAGTACTTC. It translates to CASSPIRREAQYF.

V and J are TRBV7-9 and TRBJ2-2; TRBD2 aligns across 8 bases. The CDR3 extends over 15 amino acids. Germline V gene lookup returns CDR1 SEHNR and CDR2 FQNEAQ (reference sequence). Trimming took 5 bases from V and 3 from J; bases not matched to a gene: 5. DNA for the CDR3: TGTGCCAGCAGCGTCAGCGGGGGCGACACCGGGGAGCTGTTTTTT. This codes for CASSVSGGDTGELFF.